This T cell receptor (beta chain) was recovered during a study of blood T cell repertoires in COVID-19. Some clones are missing from TCRdb's copy, which holds only in-frame ones; the method was immunoSEQ multiplex PCR. Of approximately 110,000 clones in the sample, about 89% were seen once. The germline V gene has CDR1 SGDLS and CDR2 YYNGEE. V was cut by 0 bases and J by 0 bases, with 7 bases left in between. This CDR3 has 15 amino acids. The J gene is TRBJ1-3, the V gene TRBV9; tentative D call: TRBD1 (5 bases). The sequence was obtained from a middle-aged man with acute or convalescent COVID-19. The sample was peripheral blood. The CDR3 spells CASSVAGLSGNTIYF. CDR3 nucleotides: TGTGCCAGCAGCGTAGCAGGGCTCTCTGGAAACACCATATATTTT. The full variable domain, completed using reference TRBV9 and TRBJ1-3, is DSGVTQTPKHLITATGQRVTLRCSPRSGDLSVYWYQQSLDQGLQFLIQYYNGEERAKGNILERFSAQQFPDLHSELNLSSLELGDSALYFCASSVAGLSGNTIYFGEGSWLTVV.